A single sample gave rise to the 28 T cell receptor beta chains below, sequenced in a study of blood T cells in healthy people across ages. The use of a sample-barcoded 5' primer and a J-beta primer mix characterized a second PCR of roughly 7 to 12 cycles. TCRdb reprocessed the 5' RACE reads with MiXCR, giving one entry per CDR3 protein. The data show 450,000 to 650,000 distinct CDR3 sequences, around 24% seen once. These data also formed part of another study, on T cells of mothers and their children.

The specimen was blood. These TCRs come from a boy under 18 in good health.

This clonotype was detected only a few times. The gene calls are TRBV28 and TRBJ2-2, with 7 bases fitting TRBD2. The germline V gene has CDR1 MDHEN and CDR2 SYDVKM. V shed 6 bases, J shed 2 bases, and the junction held 9 bases outside the gene matches. The CDR3 has 16 residues. Here the CDR3 DNA reads TGTGCCAGCAGCCACCTTGGCGGGGGAAACACCGGGGAGCTGTTTTTT. Translated: CASSHLGGGNTGELFF.

V is TRBV12-1 and J is TRBJ2-1. TRBV12-1 is a known pseudogene. CDR3 length equals 17 residues. The CDR3 DNA reads as TGTGCCAGCAGCTTTGGAAGGCGGAAGTCCTCCTACAATGAGCAGTTCTTC. It codes for CASSFGRRKSSYNEQFF.

This clonotype came up a few times. The chain uses TRBV5-1 and TRBJ1-2; tentative D call: TRBD1 (5 bases). V gave up 1 base and J gave up 7 bases, with 14 bases separating them. CDR3 length equals 14 residues. Germline CDR1 is SGHRS and CDR2 is YFSETQ. The CDR3 region has the DNA TGCGCCAGCAGCTTGAGAACAGAGCAGGGTGGCTACACCTTC. This gives the protein CASSLRTEQGGYTF.

The genes are TRBV29-1 and TRBJ2-1; TRBD2 aligns across 16 bases. Trimming at V came to 5 bases and at J to 2 bases, leaving 18 bases not matched to a gene. The CDR3 totals 21 residues. Germline-derived CDR1 and CDR2 are SQVTM and ANQGSEA. The CDR3 sequence: CSVPGGLAGGPEIETYNEQFF. In DNA, the CDR3 is TGCAGCGTTCCAGGGGGACTAGCGGGAGGGCCGGAAATCGAGACCTACAATGAGCAGTTCTTC.

V and J are TRBV18 and TRBJ2-7; 12 bases fit TRBD2. Germline CDR1 is KGHSH and CDR2 is LQKENI. The CDR3 consists of 16 residues. V lost 2 bases to trimming and J lost 2 bases; unmatched junction nucleotides: 4. The CDR3: CASSPLLAGGTYEQYF. The CDR3 DNA sequence: TGTGCCAGCTCACCATTACTAGCGGGGGGAACCTACGAGCAGTACTTC.

This clonotype appeared a few times. No conserved phenylalanine or tryptophan ends this CDR3, so it is likely a read error. The genes are TRBV7-2 and TRBJ2-7; no reliable D call. The V gene lost 1 base and the J gene lost 9 bases, with 16 bases spanning the gap. In germline, CDR1 is SGHTA, CDR2 FQGNSA. This CDR3 contains 14 residues. CDR3: CASSLGYLPLAQYS. Here the CDR3 DNA reads TGTGCCAGCAGCTTAGGCTACCTACCCTTGGCGCAGTACTCC.

The chain uses TRBV12-3 or TRBV12-4 and TRBJ1-2; D gene unclear. This CDR3 region has 14 residues. V dropped 6 bases and J dropped 5 bases, with 16 bases sitting between them. In DNA, the CDR3 is TGTGCCAGCAGCGAAAGACGGAGTTTATATGGCTACACCTTC. Protein product: CASSERRSLYGYTF.

The V gene is TRBV4-3, the J gene TRBJ1-2; tentative D call: TRBD1 (5 bases). Between the trimmed V and J ends, which lost 0 bases and 1 base, there was a span of 12 bases. This CDR3 region has 16 residues. Germline V lookup: CDR1 LGHNA, CDR2 YSLEER. Here the CDR3 reads CASSQEATAINYGYTF. The CDR3 DNA sequence: TGCGCCAGCAGCCAAGAAGCGACAGCGATTAACTATGGCTACACCTTC.

The rearrangement links TRBV9 to TRBJ2-2; 9 positions match TRBD2. The junction had 5 bases not matched to a gene; V was cut back by 4 bases and J by 4 bases. Germline CDR1 reads SGDLS; CDR2 reads YYNGEE. This CDR3 is 15 amino acids long. This chain's CDR3 is CASSSRLAVTGELFF. The CDR3 nucleotides are TGTGCCAGCAGCTCTCGACTAGCGGTCACCGGGGAGCTGTTTTTT.

The chain combines TRBV27 with TRBJ1-1; D is perhaps TRBD1 (5 bases). Germline V gene sequence: CDR1 MNHEY, CDR2 SMNVEV (reference sequence). Trimming cost V 3 bases and J 5 bases, with 19 bases left between them. The CDR3 has 16 amino acids. In DNA form, the CDR3 reads TGTGCCAGCAGTTTTCTCTGGGGCCAATCGGGGACTGAAGCTTTCTTT. Encoded protein: CASSFLWGQSGTEAFF.

V is TRBV18 and J is TRBJ1-5; 9 nucleotides line up with TRBD1. Trimming took 5 bases from V and 8 from J; bases not matched to a gene: 10. Germline V lookup: CDR1 KGHSH, CDR2 LQKENI. The CDR3 consists of 15 residues. The CDR3 loop reads CASSAGQGESEPQHF. The CDR3 nucleotides read TGTGCCAGCTCAGCGGGACAGGGCGAATCAGAGCCCCAGCATTTT.

This clonotype has at least ten counts. The V call is TRBV7-9, the J call TRBJ1-1; tentative D call: TRBD1 (6 bases). The CDR3 is 13 amino acids. Germline CDR1 SEHNR, CDR2 FQNEAQ (reference sequence). Trimming removed 8 bases at V and 5 bases at J, with 15 bases between. CDR3 DNA sequence: TGTGCCAGCGACGGACTAGGGGGGACTGAAGCTTTCTTT. Translation: CASDGLGGTEAFF. Combining the CDR3 with reference TRBV7-9 and TRBJ1-1 gives the whole variable domain DTGVSQNPRHKITKRGQNVTFRCDPISEHNRLYWYRQTLGQGPEFLTYFQNEAQLEKSRLLSDRFSAERPKGSFSTLEIQRTEQGDSAMYLCASDGLGGTEAFFGQGTRLTVV.

V usage is TRBV19 and J usage is TRBJ2-7, with D perhaps assigned TRBD1 or TRBD2 (5 bases each). This CDR3 contains 15 residues. Germline CDR1 reads LNHDA; CDR2 reads SQIVND (reference sequence). V lost 6 bases to trimming and J lost 0 bases, with 15 bases between them. The CDR3 spells CASSDSGASSYEQYF. DNA for the CDR3: TGTGCCAGTAGCGACTCCGGGGCGAGCTCCTACGAGCAGTACTTC.

At least ten counts were recorded for this clonotype. V usage is TRBV4-1 and J usage is TRBJ2-7; 10 bases are a match to TRBD2. From germline, CDR1 is MGHRA and CDR2 YSYEKL. Losses at the gene ends were 1 base for V and 3 bases for J; bases not matched to a gene: 0. The CDR3 totals 14 residues. DNA for the CDR3: TGCGCCAGCAGCCAAGGACTAGCGGGCTACGAGCAGTACTTC. Amino acids: CASSQGLAGYEQYF.

The rearrangement joins TRBV9 to TRBJ2-5; TRBD2 is a possible D gene (5 bases). The DNA end lines up better with TRBJ2-1; the J call may be wrong. Germline V gene sequence: CDR1 SGDLS, CDR2 YYNGEE. The CDR3 extends over 15 amino acids. In nucleotides, the CDR3 is TGTGCCAGCAGCCCACTACGGGGTGGGTACAATGAGCAGTTCTTC. Translation: CASSPLRGGYNEQFF.

The gene calls are TRBV6-2 or TRBV6-3 and TRBJ2-5; D is unresolved. Gene TRBJ2-7 matches the end of the DNA better, so the J call may be wrong. Germline loops: CDR1 MNHEY, CDR2 SVGEGT. This CDR3 is built from 11 residues. The CDR3 loop reads CATELMYEQYF. The CDR3 region has the DNA TGTGCCACGGAGCTTATGTACGAGCAGTACTTC.

The J gene is TRBJ2-7, the V gene TRBV20-1; no reliable D call. V was clipped by 3 bases and J by 0 bases, with 12 bases between them. This CDR3 region has 14 residues. CDR1 is DFQATT, CDR2 SNEGSKA, per germline (reference sequence). CDR3 DNA sequence: TGCAGTGCTAGTAAGACGGATCGCTCCTACGAGCAGTACTTC. This codes for CSASKTDRSYEQYF.

This clonotype was picked up a small number of times. V and J are TRBV28 and TRBJ2-3; 9 bases line up with TRBD1. CDR3 length: 14 amino acids. The V segment lost 10 bases and the J segment 5 bases; nucleotides outside the gene matches: 10. CDR1 MDHEN and CDR2 SYDVKM come from the germline V gene. In nucleotides, the CDR3 is TGTGCCACCGGGGACAGGGACGGTCTAGATACGCAGTATTTT. It encodes CATGDRDGLDTQYF.

The chain couples TRBV7-9 to TRBJ1-5, with TRBD1 matching 8 bases. CDR3 length equals 15 residues. V shed 4 bases, J shed 2 bases, and the junction held 4 bases outside the gene matches. Germline CDR1 is SEHNR and CDR2 is FQNEAQ (reference sequence). CDR3: CASSSDRGRNQPQHF. The CDR3 nucleotides are TGTGCCAGCAGCTCAGACAGGGGTCGCAATCAGCCCCAGCATTTT.

This clonotype was seen a few times. V is TRBV4-1 and J is TRBJ2-2; 8 bases are shared with TRBD1. Per the germline V gene, CDR1 is MGHRA and CDR2 is YSYEKL. The CDR3 has 18 amino acids. V trimming: 1 base; J trimming: 2 bases; junction bases outside the gene matches: 9. The CDR3 DNA sequence: TGCGCCAGCAGCCAAGGAGTAGGCACAGGGGGTAACACCGGGGAGCTGTTTTTT. The encoded protein is CASSQGVGTGGNTGELFF.

This clonotype turned up a few times. This chain connects TRBV6-5 to TRBJ2-1, with 9 positions matching TRBD1. V trimming: 6 bases; J trimming: 6 bases; junction bases outside the gene matches: 9. The CDR3 runs 15 residues. Germline V gene lookup returns CDR1 MNHEY and CDR2 SVGAGI. CDR3 nucleotide sequence: TGTGCCAGCAGAACCGGGACAGGGAATTCCAATGAGCAGTTCTTC. Protein product: CASRTGTGNSNEQFF.

This clonotype was counted a few times. The V gene is TRBV6-5, the J gene TRBJ2-3; D gene uncertain. The V end was cut by 2 bases, the J end by 2 bases, with 11 bases between. The CDR3 is 15 amino acids. The germline CDR1 and CDR2 sequences are MNHEY and SVGAGI. The CDR3 bases are TGTGCCAGCAGTTACGCGAGGACCTTCACAGATACGCAGTATTTT. It specifies CASSYARTFTDTQYF.

The rearrangement uses TRBV28 and TRBJ2-5, with 9 bases that match TRBD2. CDR1 and CDR2 (germline): MDHEN, SYDVKM. The CDR3 runs 15 residues. V lost 3 bases to trimming and J lost 1 base; unmatched junction nucleotides: 3. The CDR3 loop is CASSLPSGTQETQYF. For the CDR3, the DNA is TGTGCCAGCAGTTTGCCTAGCGGGACCCAAGAGACCCAGTACTTC.

V is TRBV20-1 and J is TRBJ2-2; perhaps TRBD2 as D (5 bases). This CDR3 has 15 amino acids. V lost 0 bases to trimming and J lost 5 bases, with 13 bases between them. CDR1 is DFQATT, CDR2 SNEGSKA, per germline (reference sequence). The DNA of the CDR3 is TGCAGTGCTAGAGATCTAACGGGAAGGACCGGGGAGCTGTTTTTT. Residues: CSARDLTGRTGELFF.

This chain joins TRBV28 and TRBJ2-1; a weak D match, TRBD2 (6 bases). From germline, CDR1 is MDHEN and CDR2 SYDVKM. The CDR3 spans 17 residues. Trimming removed 5 bases at V and 8 bases at J, with 25 bases between. This chain's CDR3 is CASSLLGTGARTDEQFF. Here the CDR3 DNA reads TGTGCCAGCAGTCTACTTGGGACTGGGGCTCGTACGGATGAGCAGTTCTTC. The entire variable domain, with the rest obtained from reference TRBV28 and TRBJ2-1, is as follows: DVKVTQSSRYLVKRTGEKVFLECVQDMDHENMFWYRQDPGLGLRLIYFSYDVKMKEKGDIPEGYSVSREKKERFSLILESASTNQTSMYLCASSLLGTGARTDEQFFGPGTRLTVL.

The rearrangement uses TRBV29-1 and TRBJ2-2; 13 nucleotides agree with TRBD2. In germline, CDR1 is SQVTM, CDR2 ANQGSEA. J lost 7 bases, V lost 5 bases, and 1 base had no gene match. This CDR3 has 13 residues. CDR3 sequence reads: CSVRLAGGGELFF. The DNA for the CDR3 is TGCAGCGTTCGACTAGCGGGAGGCGGGGAGCTGTTTTTT.

The chain employs TRBV5-6 and TRBJ2-5, with D unclear. The CDR3 has 13 residues. In germline, CDR1 is SGHDT, CDR2 YYEEEE. V was cut by 4 bases and J by 5 bases, with 12 bases left in between. The chain's CDR3 is CASSLPSPETQYF. The CDR3 bases are TGTGCCAGCAGCCTGCCCTCTCCGGAGACCCAGTACTTC.

This chain uses TRBV4-2 with TRBJ2-5, with D possibly matching TRBD1 (6 bases). The J call may not be correct, given that the DNA end is closer to TRBJ2-7. The germline gives CDR1 LGHNA, CDR2 YNFKEQ. This CDR3 has 15 amino acids. DNA for the CDR3: TGTGCCAGCAGCCCCTCAAGGGGGACGCTTTACGAGCAGTACTTC. This sequence encodes CASSPSRGTLYEQYF.